The rows below give T cell receptor beta chains drawn from one sample of a study of regulatory T cells in long-lasting Graves disease. TCRdb re-derived calls from the multiplex PCR reads in MiXCR, one entry per CDR3 protein. The sample holds about 210,000 distinct CDR3 sequences, around 20% seen once. The sample was also linked to a second study, of T cells in Graves' hyperthyroidism and ophthalmopathy.

The sequencing here drew on peripheral blood mononuclear cells (PBMCs), taken at new diagnosis, from a patient treated with antithyroid drugs. These receptor sequences come from a woman aged 30 to 39 with Graves disease. Both conserved end residues are part of each CDR3. Each record gives: D gene, clone size, V gene, J gene, CDR3 DNA, CDR3 protein. The D gene is left open where the match is weak. Clone size is shown for a subset of rows, as once, few, many or a class of expanded clone.

d_gene: .; abundance: .; v_gene: TRBV14; j_gene: TRBJ2-1; CDR3nt: TGTGCCAGCAGCCAAGGGACTGGAGGTTCCTACAATGAGCAGTTCTTC; CDR3aa: CASSQGTGGSYNEQFF
d_gene: TRBD1; abundance: few; v_gene: TRBV18; j_gene: TRBJ1-3; CDR3nt: TGTGCCAGCTCACCCCGCCAGACAGGGTTAACCTCTTCCGGAAACACCATATATTTT; CDR3aa: CASSPRQTGLTSSGNTIYF
d_gene: TRBD1; abundance: many; v_gene: TRBV6-1; j_gene: TRBJ2-1; CDR3nt: TGTGCCAGCCAACCGGGACAGATATACAATGAGCAGTTCTTC; CDR3aa: CASQPGQIYNEQFF
d_gene: TRBD2; abundance: many; v_gene: TRBV28; j_gene: TRBJ2-7; CDR3nt: TGTGCCAGCAGTTTGGGGGGTGGGGGGGATCTCTACTACGAGCAGTACTTC; CDR3aa: CASSLGGGGDLYYEQYF
d_gene: TRBD2; abundance: many; v_gene: TRBV7-9; j_gene: TRBJ2-7; CDR3nt: TGTGCCAGCCAGGGAGGGACTTCCTACGAGCAGTACTTC; CDR3aa: CASQGGTSYEQYF
d_gene: TRBD1; abundance: many; v_gene: TRBV24-1; j_gene: TRBJ2-2; CDR3nt: TGTGCCACCACCCCGGGACAGGGGAACACCGGGGAGCTGTTTTTT; CDR3aa: CATTPGQGNTGELFF
d_gene: TRBD2; abundance: few; v_gene: TRBV20-1; j_gene: TRBJ2-1; CDR3nt: TGCAGTGCTAGAGATAGGGGCGGGAGGGCCTACAATGAGCAGTTCTTC; CDR3aa: CSARDRGGRAYNEQFF
d_gene: TRBD2; abundance: many; v_gene: TRBV28; j_gene: TRBJ2-7; CDR3nt: TGTGCCAGCAGTTATGGGACTACAATCAACGAGCAGTACTTC; CDR3aa: CASSYGTTINEQYF
d_gene: TRBD1; abundance: .; v_gene: TRBV2; j_gene: TRBJ1-6; CDR3nt: TGTGCCAGGAGAGGACAGGGCAGTTCACCCCTCCACTTT; CDR3aa: CARRGQGSSPLHF
d_gene: TRBD2; abundance: many; v_gene: TRBV20-1; j_gene: TRBJ2-1; CDR3nt: TGCAGTGCTAGACCGGGACTAGCGGGTCAACGGCAGTTCTTC; CDR3aa: CSARPGLAGQRQFF
d_gene: .; abundance: .; v_gene: TRBV2; j_gene: TRBJ1-2; CDR3nt: TGTGCCAGCACCCCCGGGGGGGGGGGGGGGGCAGAGAGCTACACCTTC; CDR3aa: CASTPGGGGGAESYTF
d_gene: .; abundance: .; v_gene: TRBV29-1; j_gene: TRBJ1-4; CDR3nt: TGCACAATACAGGGTACAGGTGAAAAACTGTTTTTT; CDR3aa: CTIQGTGEKLFF
d_gene: .; abundance: many; v_gene: TRBV6-2/TRBV6-3; j_gene: TRBJ1-1; CDR3nt: TGTGCCAGCAGTTCCCCCGTGCTGTTCGCTGAAGCTTTCTTT; CDR3aa: CASSSPVLFAEAFF
d_gene: .; abundance: many; v_gene: TRBV30; j_gene: TRBJ1-4; CDR3nt: TGTGCCTGGAGTGGGCGCTCTCAGAATGAAAAACTGTTTTTT; CDR3aa: CAWSGRSQNEKLFF
d_gene: TRBD2; abundance: few; v_gene: TRBV7-2; j_gene: TRBJ2-5; CDR3nt: TGTGCCAGCAGCTTTTTAGCGGGAGATATCCGGACCCAGTACTTC; CDR3aa: CASSFLAGDIRTQYF
d_gene: .; abundance: many; v_gene: TRBV9; j_gene: TRBJ1-1; CDR3nt: TGTGCCAGCAGCGTAGGAGGGTCGTCCATGAACACTGAAGCTTTCTTT; CDR3aa: CASSVGGSSMNTEAFF
d_gene: TRBD1; abundance: many; v_gene: TRBV28; j_gene: TRBJ1-6; CDR3nt: TGTGCCAGCAGTCAGACAGGGCGGGGGTTCACCCTCCACTTT; CDR3aa: CASSQTGRGFTLHF
d_gene: TRBD1; abundance: many; v_gene: TRBV2; j_gene: TRBJ2-5; CDR3nt: TGTGCCAGCAGCTCGGACAGGGGGCAAGAGACCCAGTACTTC; CDR3aa: CASSSDRGQETQYF
d_gene: .; abundance: .; v_gene: TRBV7-9; j_gene: TRBJ2-1; CDR3nt: TGTGCCAGCAGCTATCGGGCTGAGTCCCTCTACAATGAGCAGTTCTTC; CDR3aa: CASSYRAESLYNEQFF
d_gene: TRBD1; abundance: many; v_gene: TRBV2; j_gene: TRBJ2-6; CDR3nt: TGTGCCAGCAGGGGGGATACAGGGGTCTCTGGGGCCAACGTCCTGACTTTC; CDR3aa: CASRGDTGVSGANVLTF
d_gene: .; abundance: many; v_gene: TRBV11-2; j_gene: TRBJ2-1; CDR3nt: TGTGCCAGCAGCTCCAACACCGGCTCCTACAATGAGCAGTTCTTC; CDR3aa: CASSSNTGSYNEQFF
d_gene: .; abundance: few; v_gene: TRBV28; j_gene: TRBJ1-5; CDR3nt: TGTGCCAGCGTGATCGTGGACGGGAGCAATCAGCCCCAGCATTTT; CDR3aa: CASVIVDGSNQPQHF
d_gene: .; abundance: few; v_gene: TRBV19; j_gene: TRBJ1-1; CDR3nt: TGTGCCAGTAGAATACCCTCTAACACTGAAGCTTTCTTT; CDR3aa: CASRIPSNTEAFF
d_gene: .; abundance: many; v_gene: TRBV2; j_gene: TRBJ1-5; CDR3nt: TGTGCCAGCAGTCGGCAGGGGAATCAGCCCCAGCATTTT; CDR3aa: CASSRQGNQPQHF
d_gene: .; abundance: many; v_gene: TRBV10-1; j_gene: TRBJ1-5; CDR3nt: TGCGCCAGCAGCCACAATAGCAATCAGCCCCAGCATTTT; CDR3aa: CASSHNSNQPQHF
d_gene: .; abundance: many; v_gene: TRBV9; j_gene: TRBJ1-4; CDR3nt: TGTGCCAGCAGCGTCGGACCCAGCAGCGGCCAACTGTTTTTT; CDR3aa: CASSVGPSSGQLFF
d_gene: .; abundance: many; v_gene: TRBV12-3/TRBV12-4; j_gene: TRBJ2-7; CDR3nt: TGTGCCAGCAGAACCACCTCAGGCCCTTATGACTTC; CDR3aa: CASRTTSGPYDF
d_gene: .; abundance: many; v_gene: TRBV12-3/TRBV12-4; j_gene: TRBJ1-1; CDR3nt: TGTGCCGGCAGCCTTGACAGGAGGAGGAACACTGAAGCTTTCTTT; CDR3aa: CAGSLDRRRNTEAFF
d_gene: TRBD1; abundance: .; v_gene: TRBV7-9; j_gene: TRBJ2-2; CDR3nt: TGTGCCAGCAGCTTTTTAGCAGGGGGCGGCCTCACCGGGGAGCTGTTTTTT; CDR3aa: CASSFLAGGGLTGELFF
d_gene: TRBD2; abundance: .; v_gene: TRBV11-2; j_gene: TRBJ2-1; CDR3nt: TGTGCCAGCAGCTTAGCCCCGGGACTAGCTCAAAATGAGCAGTTCTTC; CDR3aa: CASSLAPGLAQNEQFF
d_gene: .; abundance: many; v_gene: TRBV2; j_gene: TRBJ1-1; CDR3nt: TGTGCCAGCACTCCAGGGCCCAACACTGAAGCTTTCTTT; CDR3aa: CASTPGPNTEAFF
d_gene: TRBD1; abundance: .; v_gene: TRBV3-1; j_gene: TRBJ1-2; CDR3nt: TGTGCCAGCAGCCAAGACGTCAGGACAGGAAACTATGGCTACACCTTC; CDR3aa: CASSQDVRTGNYGYTF
d_gene: TRBD2; abundance: many; v_gene: TRBV4-1; j_gene: TRBJ2-7; CDR3nt: TGCGCCAGCAGCCAGCGTCGGACTAGTATCGCCTACGAGCAGTACTTC; CDR3aa: CASSQRRTSIAYEQYF
d_gene: TRBD1; abundance: many; v_gene: TRBV5-1; j_gene: TRBJ2-2; CDR3nt: TGCGCCAGCAGCCCCGGGACAGCAATCACCGGGGAGCTGTTTTTT; CDR3aa: CASSPGTAITGELFF
d_gene: TRBD2; abundance: many; v_gene: TRBV20-1; j_gene: TRBJ2-7; CDR3nt: TGCAGTGCTGGACGAGCGGGAGAGTTCTACGAGCAGTACTTC; CDR3aa: CSAGRAGEFYEQYF
d_gene: .; abundance: many; v_gene: TRBV25-1; j_gene: TRBJ2-7; CDR3nt: TGTGCCAGCGGGGGTGAAGGCGGCTCCTACGAGCAGTACTTC; CDR3aa: CASGGEGGSYEQYF
d_gene: .; abundance: .; v_gene: TRBV28; j_gene: TRBJ1-1; CDR3nt: TGTGCCACGGGTGGGGGGGCGAACACTGAAGCTTTCTTT; CDR3aa: CATGGGANTEAFF
d_gene: TRBD2; abundance: .; v_gene: TRBV19; j_gene: TRBJ2-1; CDR3nt: TGTGCCAGTAAGATCTTTTCCTCCGGGACTAGCGGGAATGAGCAGTTCTTC; CDR3aa: CASKIFSSGTSGNEQFF
d_gene: TRBD1; abundance: many; v_gene: TRBV7-7; j_gene: TRBJ1-1; CDR3nt: TGTGCTAGCAGCTTAGCACAGGGGGCAGGCACTGAAGCTTTCTTT; CDR3aa: CASSLAQGAGTEAFF
d_gene: .; abundance: .; v_gene: TRBV6-1; j_gene: TRBJ1-2; CDR3nt: TGTGCCAGCATTTCGAGGGCCGGCTATGGCTACACCTTC; CDR3aa: CASISRAGYGYTF
d_gene: .; abundance: many; v_gene: TRBV4-2; j_gene: TRBJ2-2; CDR3nt: TGTGCCAGCGATGGGCGTTTAGGGTCCGGGGAGCTGTTTTTT; CDR3aa: CASDGRLGSGELFF
d_gene: .; abundance: many; v_gene: TRBV6-1; j_gene: TRBJ2-7; CDR3nt: TGTGCCAGCAGTCCCTCGGACGCCTCCTACGAGCAGTACTTC; CDR3aa: CASSPSDASYEQYF
d_gene: .; abundance: many; v_gene: TRBV19; j_gene: TRBJ1-1; CDR3nt: TGTGCCAGTAGGGTCTCGGCGAACACTGAAGCTTTCTTT; CDR3aa: CASRVSANTEAFF
d_gene: TRBD2; abundance: many; v_gene: TRBV20-1; j_gene: TRBJ2-7; CDR3nt: TGCAGTGCTAGAGGAGCTAGCGGGGTCTCCTACGAGCAGTACTTC; CDR3aa: CSARGASGVSYEQYF
d_gene: TRBD2; abundance: many; v_gene: TRBV11-2; j_gene: TRBJ2-3; CDR3nt: TGTGCCAGCGGCGGGGGGGGGCTAGCGGGAACAGATACGCAGTATTTT; CDR3aa: CASGGGGLAGTDTQYF
d_gene: .; abundance: few; v_gene: TRBV20-1; j_gene: TRBJ1-2; CDR3nt: TGCAGTGCTAGGGGGACCGAAGCCTATGGCTACACCTTC; CDR3aa: CSARGTEAYGYTF
d_gene: TRBD2; abundance: .; v_gene: TRBV6-1; j_gene: TRBJ2-1; CDR3nt: TGTGCCAGCCCCACCCGACTAGCGGGGGACAATGAGCAGTTCTTC; CDR3aa: CASPTRLAGDNEQFF
d_gene: TRBD2; abundance: many; v_gene: TRBV4-1; j_gene: TRBJ2-4; CDR3nt: TGCGCCAGCAGCCCGACCGGGACGGGAGGGGACATTCAGTACTTC; CDR3aa: CASSPTGTGGDIQYF
d_gene: .; abundance: many; v_gene: TRBV28; j_gene: TRBJ2-7; CDR3nt: TGTGCCAGCAAGGGGGGCCATGCCCACGAGCAGTACTTC; CDR3aa: CASKGGHAHEQYF
d_gene: TRBD1; abundance: .; v_gene: TRBV20-1; j_gene: TRBJ1-3; CDR3nt: TGCAGTGCTCGGTTGACAGGGTTTAACACCATATATTTT; CDR3aa: CSARLTGFNTIYF
d_gene: .; abundance: few; v_gene: TRBV12-3/TRBV12-4; j_gene: TRBJ1-6; CDR3nt: TGTGCCAGCACCGAAGAGTTTTATAGTTCACCCCTCCACTTT; CDR3aa: CASTEEFYSSPLHF
d_gene: TRBD1; abundance: many; v_gene: TRBV20-1; j_gene: TRBJ1-2; CDR3nt: TGCAGAGCTAGGGGGACAGGGGGGACGTTGGATGGCTACACCTTC; CDR3aa: CRARGTGGTLDGYTF
d_gene: .; abundance: many; v_gene: TRBV11-2; j_gene: TRBJ1-2; CDR3nt: TGTGCCAGCAGCTATGTCAACAACTATGGCTACACCTTC; CDR3aa: CASSYVNNYGYTF
d_gene: .; abundance: many; v_gene: TRBV19; j_gene: TRBJ2-4; CDR3nt: TGTGCCAGTAGTATAGCCAGGGGCATCGACAAAAACATTCAGTACTTC; CDR3aa: CASSIARGIDKNIQYF
d_gene: .; abundance: few; v_gene: TRBV20-1; j_gene: TRBJ1-1; CDR3nt: TGCAGTGCTAGAGATCCAAACAAAGGAAAACAGGGTAGGAACGCTGAAGCTTTCTTT; CDR3aa: CSARDPNKGKQGRNAEAFF
d_gene: .; abundance: many; v_gene: TRBV28; j_gene: TRBJ1-1; CDR3nt: TGTGCCAGCAGTTCCATAAGACACTCGAACACTGAAGCTTTCTTT; CDR3aa: CASSSIRHSNTEAFF
d_gene: TRBD2; abundance: many; v_gene: TRBV6-1; j_gene: TRBJ2-7; CDR3nt: TGTGCCAGCAGTACGCTGACTAGCGGGAGACAGTACGAGCAGTACTTC; CDR3aa: CASSTLTSGRQYEQYF
d_gene: TRBD1; abundance: .; v_gene: TRBV6-1; j_gene: TRBJ1-2; CDR3nt: TGTGCCAGCAGTACCCCCGGGACAGGCGGGGGTTGGTATGGCTACACCTTC; CDR3aa: CASSTPGTGGGWYGYTF
d_gene: .; abundance: many; v_gene: TRBV6-5; j_gene: TRBJ1-2; CDR3nt: TGTGCCAGCAGTTATCGGCCAGGGGAGTCGAATGGCTACACCTTC; CDR3aa: CASSYRPGESNGYTF
d_gene: .; abundance: .; v_gene: TRBV28; j_gene: TRBJ2-5; CDR3nt: TGTGCCAGCAGTTTTGGGGCGGGCATCGAAGAGACCCAGTACTTC; CDR3aa: CASSFGAGIEETQYF